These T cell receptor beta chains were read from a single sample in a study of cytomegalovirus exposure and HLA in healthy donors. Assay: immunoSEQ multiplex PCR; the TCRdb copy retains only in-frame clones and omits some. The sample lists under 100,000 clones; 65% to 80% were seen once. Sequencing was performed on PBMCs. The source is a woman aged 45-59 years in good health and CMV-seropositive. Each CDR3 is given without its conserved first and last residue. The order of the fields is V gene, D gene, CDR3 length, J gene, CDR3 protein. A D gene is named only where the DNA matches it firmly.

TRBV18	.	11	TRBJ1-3	ASSQGSGNTIY
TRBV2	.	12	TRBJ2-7	ASKPSGLSDEQY
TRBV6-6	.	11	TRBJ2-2	ASSQTWTGELF
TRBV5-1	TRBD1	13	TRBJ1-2	ASSLGGQGALGYT
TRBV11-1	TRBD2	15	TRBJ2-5	ASSRTSGSWGVETQY
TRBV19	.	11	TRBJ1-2	ASSNDRNLGYT
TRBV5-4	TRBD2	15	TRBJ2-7	ASSRGGLADYSYEQY
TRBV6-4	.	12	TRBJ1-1	ASNNGGVGTEAF
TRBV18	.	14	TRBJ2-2	ASSPAVLINTGELF
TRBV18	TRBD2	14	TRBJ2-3	ASSPGTSGSTDTQY
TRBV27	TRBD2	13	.	ASSPGLAVSYEQY
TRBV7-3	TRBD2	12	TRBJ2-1	ASSSSSGTTGQF
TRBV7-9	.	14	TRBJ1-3	ASSPSPGLSGNTIY
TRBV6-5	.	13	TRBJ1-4	ASRYLGGTNEKLF
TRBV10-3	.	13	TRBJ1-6	AISESGLVNSPLH
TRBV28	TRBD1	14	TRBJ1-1	ASTAGGGVFFTEAF
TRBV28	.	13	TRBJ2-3	ASSPGLFGPDTQY
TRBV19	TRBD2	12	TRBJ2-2	ASSDSGSTGELF
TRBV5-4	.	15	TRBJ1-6	ASSLGASGTRNSPLH
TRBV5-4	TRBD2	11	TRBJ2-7	ASSSGTSNEQY